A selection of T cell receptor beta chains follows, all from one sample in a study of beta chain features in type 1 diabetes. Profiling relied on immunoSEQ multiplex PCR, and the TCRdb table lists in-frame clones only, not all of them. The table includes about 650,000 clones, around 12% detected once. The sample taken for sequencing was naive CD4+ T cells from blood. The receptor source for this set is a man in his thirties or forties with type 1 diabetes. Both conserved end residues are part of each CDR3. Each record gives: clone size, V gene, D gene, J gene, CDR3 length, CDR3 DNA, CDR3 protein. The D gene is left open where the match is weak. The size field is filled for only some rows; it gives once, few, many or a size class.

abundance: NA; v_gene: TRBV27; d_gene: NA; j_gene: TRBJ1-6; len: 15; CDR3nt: TGTGCCAGCAGTTTATCACGACAGGAATACTCACCCCTCCACTTT; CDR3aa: CASSLSRQEYSPLHF
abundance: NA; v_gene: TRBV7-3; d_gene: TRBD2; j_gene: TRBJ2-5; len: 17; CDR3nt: TGTGCCAGCAGCTTCAACGGGGCTAGCGGCCTCGGGGAGACCCAGTACTTC; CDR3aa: CASSFNGASGLGETQYF
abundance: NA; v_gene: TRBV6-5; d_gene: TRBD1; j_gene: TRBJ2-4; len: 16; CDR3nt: TGTGCCAGCAGTTACTCTGGGACAGGGGCCAAAAACATTCAGTACTTC; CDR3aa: CASSYSGTGAKNIQYF
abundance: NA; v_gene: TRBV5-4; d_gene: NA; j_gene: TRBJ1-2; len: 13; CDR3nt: TGTGCCAGCAGCTTGGGCACGGAAGGGATCTACACCTTC; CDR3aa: CASSLGTEGIYTF
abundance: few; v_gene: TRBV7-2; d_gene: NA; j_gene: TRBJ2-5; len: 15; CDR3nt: TGTGCCAGCAGCTCCTGGATCCGGACGGGAGAGACCCAGTACTTC; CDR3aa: CASSSWIRTGETQYF
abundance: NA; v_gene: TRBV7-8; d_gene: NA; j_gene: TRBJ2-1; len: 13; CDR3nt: TGTGCCAGCAGCTTAGTCCCGTACAATGAGCAGTTCTTC; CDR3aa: CASSLVPYNEQFF
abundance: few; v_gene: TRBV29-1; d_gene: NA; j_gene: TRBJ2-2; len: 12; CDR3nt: TGCAGCGTTTCCCAGAACACCGGGGAGCTGTTTTTT; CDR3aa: CSVSQNTGELFF
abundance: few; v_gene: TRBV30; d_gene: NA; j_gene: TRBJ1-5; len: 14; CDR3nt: TGTGCCTGGAGTGGTGCGTTTAGCAATCAGCCCCAGCATTTT; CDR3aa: CAWSGAFSNQPQHF
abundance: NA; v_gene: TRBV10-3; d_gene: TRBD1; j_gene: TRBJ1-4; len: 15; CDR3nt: TGTGCCATCAGTGAGTCAACAGGGGCTAATGAAAAACTGTTTTTT; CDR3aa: CAISESTGANEKLFF
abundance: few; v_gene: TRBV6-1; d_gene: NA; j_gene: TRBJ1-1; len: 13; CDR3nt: TGTGCCAGCAGGGACCGGAGAGGAATGGACGCTTTCTTT; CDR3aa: CASRDRRGMDAFF
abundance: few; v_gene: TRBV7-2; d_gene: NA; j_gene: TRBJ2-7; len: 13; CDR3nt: TGTGCCAGCAGCTACTCAGACTCCTACGAGCAGTACTTC; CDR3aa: CASSYSDSYEQYF
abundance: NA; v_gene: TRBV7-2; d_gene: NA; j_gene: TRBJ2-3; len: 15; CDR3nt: TGTGCCAGCACCACCCAACGGGGTGGCACAGATACGCAGTATTTT; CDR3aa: CASTTQRGGTDTQYF
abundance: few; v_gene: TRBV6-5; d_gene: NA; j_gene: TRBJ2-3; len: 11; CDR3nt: TGTGCCAGCAGTTACGAAGATACGCAGTATTTT; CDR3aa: CASSYEDTQYF
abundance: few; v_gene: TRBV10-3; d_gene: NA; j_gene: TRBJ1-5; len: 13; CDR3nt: TGTGCCATCAGTGAGTCGGGGGGTCAGCCCCAGCATTTT; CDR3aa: CAISESGGQPQHF
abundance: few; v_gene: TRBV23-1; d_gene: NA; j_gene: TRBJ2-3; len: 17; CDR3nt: TGCGCCAGCAGTCAAGCCGGACAGAGAACTAGCACAGATACGCAGTATTTT; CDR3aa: CASSQAGQRTSTDTQYF
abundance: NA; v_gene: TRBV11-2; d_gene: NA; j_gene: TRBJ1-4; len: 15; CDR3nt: TGTGCCAGCAGCTTAACGGGACCGCAAAATGAAAAACTGTTTTTT; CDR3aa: CASSLTGPQNEKLFF
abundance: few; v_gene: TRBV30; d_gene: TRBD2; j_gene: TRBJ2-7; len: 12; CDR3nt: TGTGCCTGGGGGCTAGCGGGGGGCCCTCGAAGGTTC; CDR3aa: CAWGLAGGPRRF
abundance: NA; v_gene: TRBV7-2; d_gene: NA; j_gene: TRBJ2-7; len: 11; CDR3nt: TGTGCCAGCAGCTTAATATACGAGCAGTACTTC; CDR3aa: CASSLIYEQYF